The present TCR beta chain was sequenced within a study of brain metastases from non-small cell lung cancer (dated by TCRdb to between 2017 and 2020). Background for the entire study: The study profiled the immune microenvironment of paired resected primary tumors and brain metastases taken from patients with non-small-cell lung cancer. Here is what the overall study found, with its caveats: Compared with the matched primary tumors, T-cell clones appeared to be expanded in 64% of brain metastases. T-cell infiltration was lower in brain metastases than in primary tumors (P < 0.001). Paired brain metastases and primary tumors largely shared TCR repertoires, although T-cell densities in the metastases were sparse.

A total of some 37 patients with non-small-cell lung cancer that had been surgically resected, each with specimens from both a primary tumor and a brain metastasis, made up the cohort. Tumor specimens were archival formalin-fixed, paraffin-embedded tissues. Receptor libraries were prepared by the immunoSEQ multiplex PCR assay. Alongside a 770-gene immune expression panel, the team sequenced the T-cell receptor beta chain repertoire. TCRdb mirrors the immuneACCESS table, restricted to in-frame sequences. Some clones are absent from its copies; in checked studies, under half trace to an unresolved V gene, and the reason for the others is unknown. The sample records roughly 15,000 clones, about 85% of which are singletons. 6% to 9% of the sample goes to the ten largest clones. The CDR3 goes from the cysteine to the phenylalanine over 16 residues. CDR3 DNA is the only sequence kept; it has 48 bases, read in frame from the first base. The trim is 4 bases for V and 8 bases for J, with a gap of 20 bases between the germline ends. CDR1 is given as LGHDT and CDR2 as YNNKEL, both from the germline V gene (reference sequence).

About this clone itself: Its binding antigen is unknown. The record has no base qualities; no much larger clone is one base away.

Sequenced: primary lung tumor tissue. The cell subset or site label corresponds to: primary lung tumor paired with brain metastasis. This receptor was identified in a donor older than 35 with non-small cell lung cancer. The chain is encoded by TRBV3-1 (or the pseudogene TRBV3-2) joined to TRBJ1-4, with a weak D call of TRBD1 (6 bases match). CDR3 protein: CASSRRQSGAGEKLFF. The DNA reads TGTGCCAGCAGCCGCCGACAATCGGGGGCAGGGGAAAAACTGTTTTTT.